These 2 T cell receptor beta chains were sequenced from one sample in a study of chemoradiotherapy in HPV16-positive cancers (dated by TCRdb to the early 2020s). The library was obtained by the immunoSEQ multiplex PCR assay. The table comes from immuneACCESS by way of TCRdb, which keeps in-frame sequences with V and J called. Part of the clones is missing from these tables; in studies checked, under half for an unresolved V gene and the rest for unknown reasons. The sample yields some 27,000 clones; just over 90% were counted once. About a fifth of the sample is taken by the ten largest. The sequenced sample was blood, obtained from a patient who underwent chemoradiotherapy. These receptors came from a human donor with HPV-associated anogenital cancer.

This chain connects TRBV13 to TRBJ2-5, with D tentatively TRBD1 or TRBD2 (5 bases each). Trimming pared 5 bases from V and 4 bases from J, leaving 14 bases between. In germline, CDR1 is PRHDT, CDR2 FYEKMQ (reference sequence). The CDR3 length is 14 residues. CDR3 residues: CASSQERDRETQYF. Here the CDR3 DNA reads TGTGCCAGCAGCCAGGAGAGGGACCGAGAGACCCAGTACTTC.

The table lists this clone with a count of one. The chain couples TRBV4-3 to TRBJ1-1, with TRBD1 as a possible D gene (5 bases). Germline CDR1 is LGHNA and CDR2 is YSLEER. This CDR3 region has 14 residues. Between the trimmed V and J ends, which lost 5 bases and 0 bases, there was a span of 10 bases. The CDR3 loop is CASSYGHLNTEAFF. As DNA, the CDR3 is TGCGCCAGCAGCTACGGACACCTGAACACTGAAGCTTTCTTT.